This T cell receptor (beta chain) is from a study of T-cell reconstitution after alpha-beta-depleted transplantation in children. This clonotype was detected only a few times. The library targeted TCRbeta and was prepared with unique molecular identifiers. MiXCR was run by TCRdb on the PCR reads, yielding one entry per CDR3 protein. The sample records roughly 500,000 distinct CDR3 sequences, 32% being singletons. Trimming pared 5 bases from V and 7 bases from J, leaving 8 bases between. The CDR3 consists of 11 residues. This TCR derives from a human donor who donated a stem cell graft to a child with aplastic anemia. This chain uses TRBV12-3 or TRBV12-4 with TRBJ1-1, with D hard to call. The input for sequencing was PBMCs from the stem cell graft donor, taken from the stem cell graft. DNA for the CDR3: TGTGCCAGCAGTCCGGGTGGTGAAGCTTTCTTT. Encoded protein: CASSPGGEAFF.